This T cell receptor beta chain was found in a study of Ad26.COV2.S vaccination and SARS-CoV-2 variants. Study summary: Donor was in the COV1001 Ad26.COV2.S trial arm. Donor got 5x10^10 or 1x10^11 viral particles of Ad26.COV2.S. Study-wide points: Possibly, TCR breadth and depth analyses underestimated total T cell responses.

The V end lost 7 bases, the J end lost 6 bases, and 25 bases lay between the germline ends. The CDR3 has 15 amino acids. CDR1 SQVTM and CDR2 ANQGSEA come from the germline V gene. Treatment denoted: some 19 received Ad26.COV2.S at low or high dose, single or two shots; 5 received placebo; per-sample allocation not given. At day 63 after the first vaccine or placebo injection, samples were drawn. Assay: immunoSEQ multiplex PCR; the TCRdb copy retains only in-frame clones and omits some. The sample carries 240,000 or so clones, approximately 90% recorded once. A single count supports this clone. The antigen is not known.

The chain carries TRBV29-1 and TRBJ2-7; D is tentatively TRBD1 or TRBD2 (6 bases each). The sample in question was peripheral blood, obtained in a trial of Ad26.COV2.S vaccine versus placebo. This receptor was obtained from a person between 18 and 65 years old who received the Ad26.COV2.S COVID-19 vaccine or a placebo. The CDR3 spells CSAGLGGTGLGEQYF. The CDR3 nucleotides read TGCAGCGCCGGCTTAGGGGGGACTGGGTTGGGCGAGCAGTACTTC.